A single sample gave rise to the 2 T cell receptor beta chains below, sequenced in a study of CD8 T cells in ankylosing spondylitis. One entry per CDR3 protein results from TCRdb running MiXCR on the 5' RACE reads. The sample consists of 25,000 to 30,000 distinct CDR3 sequences, about 5.3% of them appearing once. Sequencing input: blood, either unsorted or a sorted T cell fraction (not recorded which). These receptors were obtained from a female donor with ankylosing spondylitis or in good health (not recorded which).

Many counts were recorded for this clonotype. This sequence joins TRBV9 and TRBJ1-1; D ambiguous. Per germline, CDR1 SGDLS and CDR2 YYNGEE. This CDR3 has 13 residues. Trimming took 4 bases from V and 2 from J, leaving 9 bases between them. The CDR3 region is CASSPRFNTEAFF. The DNA for the CDR3 is TGTGCCAGCAGCCCCCGATTTAACACTGAAGCTTTCTTT.

CDR3 bases: TGTGCCACCGGAACCAGCGGGAGGGAGGGGGAGCAGTACTTC. This codes for CATGTSGREGEQYF. The chain links TRBV9 to TRBJ2-7; 10 nucleotides agree with TRBD2. V lost 9 bases to trimming and J lost 7 bases; unmatched junction nucleotides: 13. The CDR3 consists of 14 residues. Germline loops: CDR1 SGDLS, CDR2 YYNGEE.